One TCR beta chain is described in this entry. Antigen: not known. Treatment indicated: oral pan-JAK inhibitor, 5-10 mg twice daily. The data originate from a study of CD8+ T cells in alopecia areata. The overall study: Percentage of affected scalp area was the basis on which treated patients' severity was scored. Study-level points and caveats: In scalp, tofacitinib significantly decreased clonality and expanded CD8+ clones among the top 100. Only one nonresponder was present, which leaves the link between baseline CD8+ expansion and response uncertain.

Sequencing used cDNA as its template, made by extracting RNA and reverse transcribing it. Sequencing was performed with immunoSEQ multiplex PCR; in TCRdb, only in-frame clones are kept and a portion is missing. The sample shows some 190,000 clones, roughly 60% of them seen only once. CDR1 is SQVTM and CDR2 is ANQGSEA in the germline V gene. The length of the CDR3 is 13 residues. Between the trimmed V and J ends, which lost 3 bases and 3 bases, there was a span of 9 bases. The material sequenced was CD4+ T cells sorted from blood, taken between weeks 49 and 50, from a patient treated with tofacitinib. The TCR originated in a human donor with alopecia areata. The chain couples TRBV29-1 to TRBJ2-4; D ambiguous. CDR3 DNA sequence: TGCAGCGTTGAGGCCTTGGGCAAAAACATTCAGTACTTC. It is translated as CSVEALGKNIQYF.